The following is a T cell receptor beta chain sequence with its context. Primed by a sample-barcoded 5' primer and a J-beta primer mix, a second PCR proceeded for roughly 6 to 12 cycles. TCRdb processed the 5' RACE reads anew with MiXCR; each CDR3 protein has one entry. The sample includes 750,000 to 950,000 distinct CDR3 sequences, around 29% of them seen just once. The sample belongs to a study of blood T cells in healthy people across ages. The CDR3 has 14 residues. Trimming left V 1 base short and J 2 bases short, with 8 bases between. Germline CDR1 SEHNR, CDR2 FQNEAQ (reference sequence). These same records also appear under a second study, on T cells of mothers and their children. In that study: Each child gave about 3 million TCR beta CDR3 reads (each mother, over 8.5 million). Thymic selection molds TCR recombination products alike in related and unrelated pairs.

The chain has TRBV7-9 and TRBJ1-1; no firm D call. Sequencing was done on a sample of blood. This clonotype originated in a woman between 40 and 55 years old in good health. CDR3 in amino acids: CASSLVLGNTEAFF. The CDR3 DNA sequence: TGTGCCAGCAGCTTAGTGCTGGGAAACACTGAAGCTTTCTTT.